A selection of T cell receptor beta chains follows, all from one sample in a study of T-cell memory formation after mild COVID-19. From the 5' RACE reads, TCRdb called clonotypes with MiXCR, one entry per CDR3 protein. The sample holds about 250,000 distinct CDR3 sequences, 16% seen once. Sequenced material: PBMCs or a T cell subset sorted from them (not recorded which). These receptors came from a man between 18 and 29 years old who had mild COVID-19 (a few samples of this study predate the infection). Cell type and time point are not known. The CDR3 runs from the conserved cysteine through the conserved F or W. The D gene is left open where the match is weak. Clone size appears in some rows only: once, few, many, or a class for an expanded clone.

CAISEVGSAGDTQYF TGTGCCATCAGTGAAGTGGGGTCAGCGGGAGATACGCAGTATTTT NA few TRBJ2-3 TRBV10-3
CSARAAGGVGETQYF TGCAGTGCTAGGGCGGCCGGTGGGGTAGGAGAGACCCAGTACTTC NA few TRBJ2-5 TRBV20-1
CASSGPGGTAITGELFF TGTGCCAGCAGCGGCCCCGGGGGGACAGCGATCACCGGGGAGCTGTTTTTT NA few TRBJ2-2 TRBV28
CASSQEPGLRTDTQYF TGTGCCAGCAGCCAAGAGCCGGGACTACGCACAGATACGCAGTATTTT TRBD2 NA TRBJ2-3 TRBV3-1
CASRTRRETEAFF TGTGCCAGCCGTACGCGACGGGAAACTGAAGCTTTCTTT NA NA TRBJ1-1 TRBV6-5
CASSQDLPSDSGPNEKLFF TGCGCCAGCAGCCAAGATCTCCCGTCCGACTCCGGACCGAATGAAAAACTGTTTTTT NA few TRBJ1-4 TRBV4-3
CASSLKRGGTDTQYF TGTGCCAGCAGCTTGAAAAGGGGGGGCACAGATACGCAGTATTTT NA NA TRBJ2-3 TRBV5-8
CASSSRGGSTDTQYF TGTGCCAGCAGCTCGAGAGGGGGTAGCACAGATACGCAGTATTTT NA few TRBJ2-3 TRBV7-3
CASSPTRSDQPQHF TGTGCCAGCTCACCGACCCGGAGCGATCAGCCCCAGCATTTT NA once TRBJ1-5 TRBV18
CASSSQEGGGTEAFF TGTGCCAGCAGCTCCCAGGAGGGGGGAGGCACTGAAGCTTTCTTT NA few TRBJ1-1 TRBV4-2
CASSYGLSFEAFF TGTGCCAGCAGCTACGGTCTATCTTTCGAAGCTTTCTTT NA NA TRBJ1-1 TRBV7-2
CASSLAPVMYTEAFF TGTGCCAGCAGCTTAGCTCCCGTTATGTACACTGAAGCTTTCTTT NA many TRBJ1-1 TRBV7-2
CASSYSWGRELFF TGTGCCAGCAGTTACTCGTGGGGCCGGGAGCTGTTTTTT NA NA TRBJ2-2 TRBV6-5
CASSPLSGGAREQFF TGCGCCAGCAGTCCCCTTAGCGGGGGGGCTCGGGAGCAGTTCTTC TRBD2 few TRBJ2-1 TRBV10-2
CASSLSSGVDEKLFF TGTGCCAGCAGCTTAAGTTCGGGAGTTGATGAAAAACTGTTTTTT NA NA TRBJ1-4 TRBV7-2
CAINPDTQYF TGTGCCATCAACCCGGATACGCAGTATTTT NA few TRBJ2-3 TRBV10-3